This T cell receptor (beta chain) came from a study of blood T cell repertoires in COVID-19. This clone has only one observation. The CDR3 spans 15 residues. Germline CDR1 is SGHTA and CDR2 is FQGNSA. V gave up 1 base and J gave up 5 bases; unmatched junction bases: 7. Assay: immunoSEQ multiplex PCR; the TCRdb copy retains only in-frame clones and omits some. Of around 450,000 clones in the sample, approximately 86% are singletons; the top ten hold approximately 0.7%. The receptor was derived from a woman aged 18 to 35 who had recovered from COVID-19. The sample taken for sequencing was PBMCs or T cells enriched from blood (not recorded which). The chain links TRBV7-2 to TRBJ1-1; TRBD1 aligns across 7 bases. The CDR3 loop reads CASSLGQGWGTEAFF. CDR3 sequence (DNA): TGTGCCAGCAGCTTAGGACAGGGCTGGGGGACTGAAGCTTTCTTT.